These 6 T cell receptor beta chains originate from one sample sequenced in a study of T-cell memory formation after mild COVID-19. TCRdb independently ran MiXCR on the 5' RACE reads; one entry per CDR3 protein. The data hold 400,000 to 500,000 distinct CDR3 sequences, with approximately 20% observed a single time. Sequencing used PBMCs or a T cell subset sorted from them (not recorded which). The receptors were gathered from an adult woman who had mild COVID-19 (a few samples of this study predate the infection). Cell type and time point are not known.

This clonotype was recorded a few times. CDR3 bases: TGCGCCAGCAGCTTGGCCGGGAGGGACTATGGCTACACCTTC. It translates to CASSLAGRDYGYTF. This sequence joins TRBV5-1 and TRBJ1-2; D gene ambiguous. This CDR3 has 14 amino acids. Trimming shortened V by 0 bases and J by 3 bases, and 9 bases separated the two germline ends. Germline V gene lookup returns CDR1 SGHRS and CDR2 YFSETQ.

This clonotype occurred a few times. The chain recombines TRBV30 with TRBJ2-7; D may correspond to TRBD1 or TRBD2 (5 bases each). Germline V CDR1 and CDR2: GTSNPN, SVGIG (reference sequence). The CDR3 covers 15 residues. The ends were cut back, 2 bases at V and 0 bases at J, with 14 bases in the middle. The CDR3 nucleotides are TGTGCCTGGAGTTCAGGGCCGGGGAGCTCCTACGAGCAGTACTTC. Translating gives CAWSSGPGSSYEQYF. The full variable domain, in which reference TRBV30 and TRBJ2-7 provide the parts outside the CDR3, is SQTIHQWPATLVQPVGSPLSLECTVEGTSNPNLYWYRQAAGRGLQLLFYSVGIGQISSEVPQNLSASRPQDRQFILSSKKLLLSDSGFYLCAWSSGPGSSYEQYFGPGTRLTVT.

The chain links TRBV7-9 to TRBJ2-7; 8 bases map to TRBD2. CDR3 size: 15 residues. Germline CDR1 is SEHNR and CDR2 is FQNEAQ (reference sequence). Losses at the gene ends were 5 bases for V and 0 bases for J; bases not matched to a gene: 6. CDR3 nucleotides: TGTGCCAGCAGCCTCCCGGGGGGGGGCTCCTACGAGCAGTACTTC. It codes for CASSLPGGGSYEQYF.

The CDR3 nucleotides are TGCGCCAGCAGCCCCGCAACTAGCGGGACATCCTACGAGCAGTACTTC. Protein sequence: CASSPATSGTSYEQYF. This chain uses TRBV5-1 with TRBJ2-7; 10 bases map to TRBD2. Per germline, CDR1 SGHRS and CDR2 YFSETQ. The CDR3 is 16 residues long. After removal of 4 bases from V and 1 base from J, the junction contained 8 bases not matched to a gene.

The chain is built from TRBV2 and TRBJ1-4; 9 bases line up with TRBD1. Losses at the gene ends were 8 bases for V and 5 bases for J; bases not matched to a gene: 9. The CDR3 is 15 residues long. Germline CDR1 and CDR2: SNHLY and FYNNEI. CDR3: CASDPEGQGNEKLFF. The CDR3 region has the DNA TGTGCCAGCGATCCTGAAGGACAGGGGAATGAAAAACTGTTTTTT.

In its sample, this clonotype was seen a few times. This chain joins TRBV6-2 or TRBV6-3 and TRBJ1-3, with a possible D match to TRBD1 (6 bases). The CDR3 contains 16 residues. V was trimmed by 2 bases and J by 2 bases, leaving 13 bases between them. The germline gives CDR1 MNHEY, CDR2 SVGEGT. The CDR3 loop is CASSYEAGATGNTIYF. CDR3 DNA: TGTGCCAGCAGTTACGAGGCAGGGGCCACTGGAAACACCATATATTTT.